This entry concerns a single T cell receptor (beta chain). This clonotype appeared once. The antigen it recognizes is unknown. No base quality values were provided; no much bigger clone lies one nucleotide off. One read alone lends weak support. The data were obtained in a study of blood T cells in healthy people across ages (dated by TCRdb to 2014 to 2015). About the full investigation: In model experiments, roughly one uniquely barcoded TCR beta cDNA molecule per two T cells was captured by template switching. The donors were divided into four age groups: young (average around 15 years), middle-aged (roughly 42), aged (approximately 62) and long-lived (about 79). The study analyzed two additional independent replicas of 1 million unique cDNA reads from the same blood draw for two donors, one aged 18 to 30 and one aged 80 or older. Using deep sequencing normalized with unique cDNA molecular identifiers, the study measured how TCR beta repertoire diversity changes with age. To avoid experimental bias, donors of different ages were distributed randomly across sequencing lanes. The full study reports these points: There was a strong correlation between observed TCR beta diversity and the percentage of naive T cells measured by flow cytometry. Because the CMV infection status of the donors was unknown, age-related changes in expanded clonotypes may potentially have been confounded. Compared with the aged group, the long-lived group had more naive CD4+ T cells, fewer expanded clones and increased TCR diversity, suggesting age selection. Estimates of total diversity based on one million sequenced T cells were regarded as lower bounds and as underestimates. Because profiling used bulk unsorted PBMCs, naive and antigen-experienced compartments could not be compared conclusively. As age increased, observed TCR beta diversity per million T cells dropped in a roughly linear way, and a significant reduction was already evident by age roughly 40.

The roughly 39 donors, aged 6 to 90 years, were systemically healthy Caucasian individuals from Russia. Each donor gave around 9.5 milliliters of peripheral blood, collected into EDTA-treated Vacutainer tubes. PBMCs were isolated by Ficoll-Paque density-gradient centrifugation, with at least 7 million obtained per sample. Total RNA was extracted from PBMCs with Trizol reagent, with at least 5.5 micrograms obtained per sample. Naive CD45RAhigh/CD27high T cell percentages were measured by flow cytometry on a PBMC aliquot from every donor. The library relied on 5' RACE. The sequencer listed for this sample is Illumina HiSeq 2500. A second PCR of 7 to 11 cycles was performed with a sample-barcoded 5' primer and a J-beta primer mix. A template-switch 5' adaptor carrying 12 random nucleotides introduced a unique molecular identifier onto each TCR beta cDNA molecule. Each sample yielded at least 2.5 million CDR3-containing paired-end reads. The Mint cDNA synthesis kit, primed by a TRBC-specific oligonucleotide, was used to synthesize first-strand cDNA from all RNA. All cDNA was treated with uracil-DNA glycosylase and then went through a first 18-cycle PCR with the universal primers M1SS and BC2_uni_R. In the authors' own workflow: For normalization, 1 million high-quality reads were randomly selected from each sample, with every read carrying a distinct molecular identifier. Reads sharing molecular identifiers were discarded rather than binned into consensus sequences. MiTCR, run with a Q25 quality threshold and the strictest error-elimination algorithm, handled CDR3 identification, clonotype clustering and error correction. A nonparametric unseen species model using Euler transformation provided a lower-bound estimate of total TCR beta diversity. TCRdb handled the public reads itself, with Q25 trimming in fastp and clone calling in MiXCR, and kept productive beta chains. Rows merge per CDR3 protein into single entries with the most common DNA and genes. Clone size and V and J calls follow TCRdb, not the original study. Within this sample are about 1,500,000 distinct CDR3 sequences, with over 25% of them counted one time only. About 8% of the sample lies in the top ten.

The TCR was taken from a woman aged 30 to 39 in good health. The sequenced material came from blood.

The base sequence is TGTGCCAGCAGTGTCCAGATCAATGAGCAGTTCTTC. The encoded protein is CASSVQINEQFF. Recombination joined TRBV2 with TRBJ2-1; the D gene assignment is ambiguous. The CDR3 goes from the cysteine to the phenylalanine over 12 residues. The retained sequence is limited to the CDR3, 36 bases, with the frame set at the first base. The V and J ends are trimmed by 4 bases and 6 bases, leaving 7 bases between them. Via the germline V gene, CDR1 is SNHLY and CDR2 FYNNEI.